These 14 T cell receptor beta chains were sequenced from one sample in a study of blood T cell repertoires in COVID-19. Clones were read by immunoSEQ multiplex PCR, and TCRdb kept only the in-frame ones, dropping some. The data show under 150,000 clones, about 80% seen once. Sequencing was carried out using peripheral blood. The receptors originated from a man aged 70-80 years with active or convalescent COVID-19.

The chain has TRBV6-5 and TRBJ1-2, with TRBD1 matching over 11 bases. The CDR3 extends over 13 amino acids. Germline CDR1 and CDR2: MNHEY and SVGAGI. The trim removed 4 bases at V and 7 bases at J, leaving 2 bases unmatched. This CDR3 is CASSSGQGGGYTF. The CDR3 DNA is TGTGCCAGCAGTTCGGGACAGGGGGGTGGCTACACCTTC.

The V gene is TRBV28, the J gene TRBJ2-7; TRBD1 matches 10 bases. This CDR3 is built from 14 residues. Germline values: CDR1 MDHEN, CDR2 SYDVKM. Trimming cost V 3 bases and J 5 bases; bases outside gene matches: 4. The CDR3 loop reads CASSLVGQGNEQYF. The CDR3 nucleotides read TGTGCCAGCAGTTTGGTGGGACAGGGGAACGAGCAGTACTTC.

The gene calls are TRBV13 and TRBJ1-1; TRBD1 aligns across 7 bases. The CDR3 has 15 amino acids. The germline CDR1 and CDR2 sequences are PRHDT and FYEKMQ (reference sequence). V was pared by 5 bases and J by 11 bases, with 17 bases of the junction left unmatched. DNA for the CDR3: TGTGCCAGCAGCCCGACCACAGGGGCCGGGACTCAGGCTTTCTTT. Translated, it gives CASSPTTGAGTQAFF.

The gene calls are TRBV28 and TRBJ2-7; TRBD2 is a possible D gene (6 bases). Germline CDR1 reads MDHEN; CDR2 reads SYDVKM. With 5 bases removed from V and 1 base from J, the gap between germline ends came to 12 bases. The CDR3 has 14 residues. The CDR3 loop is CASSHQGTSYEQYF. The CDR3 DNA reads as TGTGCCAGCAGTCACCAAGGGACTTCCTACGAGCAGTACTTC. Together with reference TRBV28 and TRBJ2-7, the CDR3 gives the full variable domain: DVKVTQSSRYLVKRTGEKVFLECVQDMDHENMFWYRQDPGLGLRLIYFSYDVKMKEKGDIPEGYSVSREKKERFSLILESASTNQTSMYLCASSHQGTSYEQYFGPGTRLTVT.

V usage is TRBV28 and J usage is TRBJ1-6; TRBD1 aligns across 10 bases. The germline V gene has CDR1 MDHEN and CDR2 SYDVKM. Trimming took 4 bases from V and 11 from J; bases not matched to a gene: 17. The CDR3 is 18 amino acids. CDR3 coding DNA: TGTGCCAGCAGTTCGCGAGGGACAGGGGCCGATCCACGAGCACCCCTCCACTTT. Amino acids: CASSSRGTGADPRAPLHF.

J is TRBJ1-3 and V is TRBV12-5; D unclear. The germline V gene encodes CDR1 LGHNT and CDR2 FRNRAP. The CDR3 consists of 16 residues. V was pared by 5 bases and J by 0 bases, with 14 bases between. The CDR3 here is CASGPGPQISGNTIYF. CDR3 nucleotide sequence: TGTGCTAGTGGTCCTGGGCCTCAGATCTCTGGAAACACCATATATTTT.

The chain joins TRBV4-1 to TRBJ1-4, with D perhaps matching TRBD1 (5 bases). V lost 3 bases, J lost 4 bases, and 15 bases lay in between. Germline CDR1 and CDR2: MGHRA and YSYEKL. The CDR3 extends over 16 amino acids. The CDR3 DNA is TGCGCCAGCAGCCAGGGCACCGGGCAGGGTAATGAAAAACTGTTTTTT. Residues: CASSQGTGQGNEKLFF.

The genes are TRBV7-2 and TRBJ1-1; the D gene is possibly TRBD1 (6 bases). V was pared by 1 base and J by 0 bases, with 9 bases between. This CDR3 contains 15 residues. Germline V gene sequence: CDR1 SGHTA, CDR2 FQGNSA. CDR3 nucleotide sequence: TGTGCCAGCAGCTTAGGGGGGGGCATGAACACTGAAGCTTTCTTT. Translating gives CASSLGGGMNTEAFF. The variable domain in full, with the rest retrieved from reference TRBV7-2 and TRBJ1-1, is GAGVSQSPSNKVTEKGKDVELRCDPISGHTALYWYRQSLGQGLEFLIYFQGNSAPDKSGLPSDRFSAERTGGSVSTLTIQRTQQEDSAVYLCASSLGGGMNTEAFFGQGTRLTVV.

The chain links TRBV19 to TRBJ1-5, with D perhaps TRBD1 (6 bases). The CDR3 extends over 15 amino acids. The germline V and J ends were trimmed by 4 bases and 3 bases, with 13 bases remaining between them. The germline gives CDR1 LNHDA, CDR2 SQIVND (reference sequence). The CDR3 DNA sequence: TGTGCCAGTAGTAAGTTGGGGACAAACAATCAGCCCCAGCATTTT. Translating it yields CASSKLGTNNQPQHF.

CDR3 region: CASGGRLAGGNEQFF. The CDR3 coding sequence is TGTGCCAGCGGGGGACGACTAGCGGGGGGCAATGAGCAGTTCTTC. The V call is TRBV7-2, the J call TRBJ2-1; 13 positions match TRBD2. V was pared by 8 bases and J by 6 bases, with 7 bases of the junction left unmatched. CDR1 SGHTA and CDR2 FQGNSA come from the germline V gene. CDR3 length: 15 residues.

The chain joins TRBV6-1 to TRBJ2-1; 7 nucleotides match TRBD1. This CDR3 has 14 amino acids. With 3 bases clipped from V and 4 bases from J, the junction kept 3 bases outside the gene matches. The germline gives CDR1 MNHNS, CDR2 SASEGT. CDR3 sequence reads: CASSEAQGYNEQFF. The CDR3 DNA reads TGTGCCAGCAGTGAGGCACAGGGGTACAATGAGCAGTTCTTC.

The chain uses TRBV7-9 and TRBJ2-7; the D gene is possibly TRBD1 (5 bases). This CDR3 is built from 13 residues. Trimming left V 4 bases short and J 6 bases short, with 13 bases between. Per germline, CDR1 SEHNR and CDR2 FQNEAQ (reference sequence). CDR3 sequence: CASSSRQFPEQYF. CDR3 coding DNA: TGTGCCAGCAGCTCCAGACAGTTCCCCGAGCAGTACTTC. Supplemented by reference TRBV7-9 and TRBJ2-7, the full variable domain reads DTGVSQNPRHKITKRGQNVTFRCDPISEHNRLYWYRQTLGQGPEFLTYFQNEAQLEKSRLLSDRFSAERPKGSFSTLEIQRTEQGDSAMYLCASSSRQFPEQYFGPGTRLTVT.

V usage is TRBV27 and J usage is TRBJ2-1, with TRBD1 identical over 7 bases. This CDR3 has 16 residues. Germline V gives CDR1 MNHEY, CDR2 SMNVEV (reference sequence). The V gene end was trimmed by 0 bases and the J gene end by 4 bases; junction bases not matched to a gene: 6. The CDR3 coding sequence is TGTGCCAGCAGTTTATCAACGGGACAGTCTTACAATGAGCAGTTCTTC. Its protein product is CASSLSTGQSYNEQFF.

The chain employs TRBV4-3 and TRBJ2-1, with 9 positions matching TRBD2. Trimming cost V 0 bases and J 7 bases; bases outside gene matches: 16. This CDR3 has 19 residues. Per germline, CDR1 LGHNA and CDR2 YSLEER. The CDR3 region is CASSQDVPSGKSRRNEQFF. In nucleotides, the CDR3 is TGCGCCAGCAGCCAAGACGTTCCTAGCGGGAAGTCCCGACGGAATGAGCAGTTCTTC.